The 24 T cell receptor beta chains presented below share a single source sample, sequenced in a study of cytotoxic CD8 clonotypes in ibrutinib-treated CLL. Some clones are missing from TCRdb's copy, which holds only in-frame ones; the method was immunoSEQ multiplex PCR. The sample records over 100,000 clones, under 70% being singletons. The material sequenced was PBMCs, taken after 24 months of ibrutinib treatment. The source is a human donor with chronic lymphocytic leukemia.

For the CDR3, the DNA is TGCAGTGCCCCCGGGCGGGGGGCGCAGTATTTT. Residues: CSAPGRGAQYF. This chain links TRBV20-1 with TRBJ2-3; 8 nucleotides line up with TRBD2. The V segment lost 6 bases and the J segment 10 bases; nucleotides outside the gene matches: 6. CDR3 length equals 11 residues. From germline, CDR1 is DFQATT and CDR2 SNEGSKA (reference sequence).

This chain uses TRBV5-4 with TRBJ1-2; tentative D call: TRBD1 (5 bases). The CDR3 runs 15 residues. Trimming pared 4 bases from V and 4 bases from J, leaving 17 bases between. Germline V gene data show CDR1 as SGHNT and CDR2 as YYREEE (reference sequence). CDR3 nucleotide sequence: TGTGCCAGCAGCCCGGGGGAGGGTGCGTCCTATGGCTACACCTTC. Translating gives CASSPGEGASYGYTF.

This clone appeared a few times. The rearrangement uses TRBV18 and TRBJ1-6; maybe TRBD1 (5 bases). V lost 2 bases to trimming and J lost 8 bases, with 13 bases between them. CDR3 length: 15 amino acids. Germline CDR1 and CDR2: KGHSH and LQKENI. The CDR3 coding sequence is TGTGCCAGCTCACCATCCAGGGATCTTCATTCACCCCTCCACTTT. Residues: CASSPSRDLHSPLHF.

The V gene is TRBV27, the J gene TRBJ1-2, with no clear D. V was trimmed by 5 bases and J by 1 base, leaving 17 bases between them. From germline, CDR1 is MNHEY and CDR2 SMNVEV (reference sequence). The CDR3 totals 16 residues. CDR3 residues: CASSGDPAAYNYGYTF. As DNA, the CDR3 is TGTGCCAGCAGTGGCGATCCGGCTGCTTATAACTATGGCTACACCTTC.

The rearrangement links TRBV4-3 to TRBJ2-5; 8 positions match TRBD2. There are 16 residues in the CDR3. Germline values: CDR1 LGHNA, CDR2 YSLEER. J gave up 5 bases and V 0 bases, and 8 bases lay outside the gene matches. DNA for the CDR3: TGCGCCAGCAGCCAAGATGCCCCGGGGGGGCCGGAGACCCAGTACTTC. Its translation is CASSQDAPGGPETQYF.

Points on this clone: This sample also contains other DNA sequences that code for the same CDR3. DNA for the CDR3: TGTGCCAGCAGCCAAGACAGGGGAGGCACTGAAGCTTTCTTT. It translates to CASSQDRGGTEAFF. This chain uses TRBV14 with TRBJ1-1, with D possibly TRBD1 on 6 matching bases. V gave up 0 bases and J gave up 4 bases, with 9 bases separating them. The CDR3 covers 14 residues. Germline V gives CDR1 SGHDN, CDR2 FVKESK.

This sequence joins TRBV7-9 and TRBJ2-1; possible D gene TRBD1, 7 bases. This CDR3 is built from 15 residues. Germline-derived CDR1 and CDR2 are SEHNR and FQNEAQ (reference sequence). V was pared by 4 bases and J by 7 bases, with 17 bases between. Here the CDR3 reads CASSWRGLASNEQFF. DNA of the CDR3: TGTGCCAGCAGCTGGAGGGGGCTGGCAAGTAATGAGCAGTTCTTC.

The table lists this clone with a few counts. The chain uses TRBV2 and TRBJ2-2, with TRBD1 identical over 10 bases. CDR3 length: 17 amino acids. From germline, CDR1 is SNHLY and CDR2 FYNNEI. V lost 2 bases, J lost 3 bases, and 6 bases stayed unmatched. Here the CDR3 reads CASSEWGQGLDTGELFF. Written as DNA, the CDR3 is TGTGCCAGCAGTGAATGGGGACAGGGGTTAGACACCGGGGAGCTGTTTTTT.

The chain carries TRBV5-1 and TRBJ2-5; 12 bases align to TRBD2. J was trimmed by 5 bases and V by 7 bases; bases with no gene match: 9. Germline CDR1 SGHRS, CDR2 YFSETQ. The CDR3 totals 15 residues. For the CDR3, the DNA is TGCGCCAGCGGACGGACTAGCGGGGTCGGGGAGACCCAGTACTTC. Residues: CASGRTSGVGETQYF.

The chain employs TRBV2 and TRBJ2-7, with TRBD2 matching 7 bases. The CDR3 extends over 16 amino acids. Losses at the gene ends were 4 bases for V and 2 bases for J; bases not matched to a gene: 11. Germline CDR1 and CDR2: SNHLY and FYNNEI. The CDR3 spells CASSGGAAREAYEQYF. The CDR3 DNA follows: TGTGCCAGCAGTGGAGGGGCAGCTCGGGAGGCCTACGAGCAGTACTTC.

The genes are TRBV9 and TRBJ1-6, with TRBD1 as a possible D gene (5 bases). CDR1 SGDLS and CDR2 YYNGEE come from the germline V gene. This CDR3 spans 15 amino acids. V lost 4 bases and J 8 bases, leaving 16 bases between the germline ends. In DNA, the CDR3 is TGTGCCAGCAGCCGGGACGGAGAGATTTATTCACCCCTCCACTTT. Translated, it gives CASSRDGEIYSPLHF.

The V gene is TRBV19, the J gene TRBJ2-7, with 9 positions matching TRBD1. The CDR3 is 15 residues long. Germline assignment: CDR1 LNHDA and CDR2 SQIVND (reference sequence). With V trimmed by 3 bases and J by 2 bases, 5 bases remained unmatched. CDR3 DNA sequence: TGTGCCAGTAGTATGCCTCGGACAGGGGCCTACGAGCAGTACTTC. It codes for CASSMPRTGAYEQYF.

The chain employs TRBV10-3 and TRBJ2-7, with D possibly being TRBD1 or TRBD2 (5 bases each). Germline V gives CDR1 ENHRY, CDR2 SYGVKD. The V end was cut by 6 bases, the J end by 7 bases, with 10 bases between. The CDR3 is 11 residues long. This CDR3 is CAIRGWGEQYF. The CDR3, as DNA: TGTGCCATCAGGGGATGGGGGGAGCAGTACTTC.

This clone has just a few counts. V gene TRBV11-3 combines with J gene TRBJ1-1, with D tentatively TRBD1 (5 bases). Germline V gene data show CDR1 as SGHNT and CDR2 as YENEEA. V was clipped by 2 bases and J by 6 bases, with 10 bases between them. The CDR3 runs to 13 residues. The CDR3 is CASSLWGTAEAFF. CDR3 coding DNA: TGTGCCAGCAGCTTATGGGGGACGGCTGAAGCTTTCTTT. Together with reference TRBV11-3 and TRBJ1-1, the CDR3 gives the full variable domain: EAGVVQSPRYKIIEKKQPVAFWCNPISGHNTLYWYLQNLGQGPELLIRYENEEAVDDSQLPKDRFSAERLKGVDSTLKIQPAELGDSAVYLCASSLWGTAEAFFGQGTRLTVV.

The chain uses TRBV18 and TRBJ1-2; TRBD1 aligns across 7 bases. Germline V gives CDR1 KGHSH, CDR2 LQKENI. V trimming: 2 bases; J trimming: 0 bases; junction bases outside the gene matches: 3. This CDR3 is built from 15 residues. The CDR3 bases are TGTGCCAGCTCACCATTGCAGGGGGCTAACTATGGCTACACCTTC. This encodes CASSPLQGANYGYTF.

The chain uses TRBV4-2 and TRBJ2-5; TRBD2 aligns across 15 bases. There are 17 residues in the CDR3. Germline values: CDR1 LGHNA, CDR2 YNFKEQ. Trimming removed 4 bases from V and 5 bases from J; junction bases left unmatched: 8. The CDR3 sequence is CASSLRTSGGAGETQYF. The CDR3 region has the DNA TGTGCCAGCAGCCTCCGGACTAGCGGGGGGGCTGGTGAGACCCAGTACTTC.

The chain is built from TRBV29-1 and TRBJ2-1; D is unresolved. The CDR3 is made up of 12 amino acids. Per germline, CDR1 SQVTM and CDR2 ANQGSEA. The ends were cut back, 4 bases at V and 5 bases at J, with 9 bases in the middle. The CDR3 reads CSVGRQDNEQFF. The CDR3 DNA sequence: TGCAGCGTTGGCAGGCAGGACAATGAGCAGTTCTTC.

This sequence joins TRBV29-1 and TRBJ1-3, with D perhaps matching TRBD1 (6 bases). Germline assignment: CDR1 SQVTM and CDR2 ANQGSEA. V shed 5 bases and J shed 6 bases, with 14 bases lying between them. CDR3 size: 13 residues. DNA for the CDR3: TGCAGCGTTCAGGGTGAGGGGGAAAACACCATATATTTT. Protein product: CSVQGEGENTIYF.

The chain recombines TRBV7-9 with TRBJ2-3; D unclear. The CDR3 sequence is 16 residues long. Germline CDR1 and CDR2: SEHNR and FQNEAQ (reference sequence). V gave up 1 base and J gave up 0 bases, with 11 bases separating them. The CDR3 sequence is CASSLDRAGSTDTQYF. CDR3 sequence (DNA): TGTGCCAGCAGCTTAGATCGGGCAGGTAGCACAGATACGCAGTATTTT. The entire variable domain, with the rest obtained from reference TRBV7-9 and TRBJ2-3, is as follows: DTGVSQNPRHKITKRGQNVTFRCDPISEHNRLYWYRQTLGQGPEFLTYFQNEAQLEKSRLLSDRFSAERPKGSFSTLEIQRTEQGDSAMYLCASSLDRAGSTDTQYFGPGTRLTVL.

The sample holds many counts of this clone. The chain uses TRBV7-9 and TRBJ1-1; no firm D call. Per germline, CDR1 SEHNR and CDR2 FQNEAQ (reference sequence). The CDR3 sequence is 13 residues long. V was pared by 1 base and J by 5 bases, with 8 bases between. CDR3 sequence (DNA): TGTGCCAGCAGCTTAGACTACGGAACTGAAGCTTTCTTT. Its protein product is CASSLDYGTEAFF.

This chain uses TRBV10-3 with TRBJ1-2; the D gene is possibly TRBD1 (6 bases). Between the trimmed V and J ends, which lost 3 bases and 6 bases, there was a span of 14 bases. Per germline, CDR1 ENHRY and CDR2 SYGVKD. The CDR3 runs to 14 residues. The CDR3: CAISDRNRVDGYTF. For the CDR3, the DNA is TGTGCCATCAGTGATCGGAACAGGGTGGATGGCTACACCTTC.

The chain joins TRBV11-3 to TRBJ2-5; D gene uncertain. The germline V gene has CDR1 SGHNT and CDR2 YENEEA. This CDR3 contains 11 residues. V was shortened by 3 bases and J by 4 bases, with 3 bases between the two germline ends. The CDR3 DNA reads TGTGCCAGCAGCTTCAGAGAGACCCAGTACTTC. Its translation: CASSFRETQYF.

This clone has only a few counts. The J gene is TRBJ1-3, the V gene TRBV28; D might be TRBD1 (5 bases). Germline CDR1 reads MDHEN; CDR2 reads SYDVKM. This CDR3 is 13 amino acids long. V lost 3 bases and J lost 8, with 11 bases in between. CDR3 DNA sequence: TGTGCCAGCAGTTTCGGCAGGGCGGACACCATATATTTT. This translates into CASSFGRADTIYF.

The chain carries TRBV30 and TRBJ1-1; 7 bases agree with TRBD1. V was clipped by 4 bases and J by 4 bases; unmatched bases: 6. This CDR3 contains 13 residues. The V gene's germline CDR1 is GTSNPN and CDR2 SVGIG (reference sequence). This chain's CDR3 is CAWTGQEGTEAFF. The CDR3 bases are TGTGCCTGGACTGGACAGGAAGGCACTGAAGCTTTCTTT.